This entry is about one T cell receptor beta chain. The antigen remains unidentified. These data are taken from a study of CD8 T cells in ankylosing spondylitis. TCRdb re-analysed the 5' RACE reads in MiXCR, keeping a single row per CDR3 protein. The sample holds fewer than 250,000 distinct CDR3 sequences, around a quarter seen once. Points from the study as a whole: There was a TCR beta motif, made of 7 to 9 highly homologous variants, that appeared characteristic of ankylosing spondylitis blood.

V lost 4 bases, J lost 0 bases, and 10 bases lay in between. The CDR3 runs 14 residues. CDR1 SQVTM and CDR2 ANQGSEA come from the germline V gene. Sequenced: blood, either unsorted or a sorted T cell fraction (not recorded which). This TCR was recovered from a male donor with ankylosing spondylitis or in good health (not recorded which). The gene calls are TRBV29-1 and TRBJ1-3; D remains unclear. CDR3 loop: CSVASPSSGNTIYF. Written as DNA, the CDR3 is TGCAGCGTTGCGTCCCCAAGCTCTGGAAACACCATATATTTT.